This T cell receptor (beta chain) came from a study of CD8 T cells in ankylosing spondylitis. Study-level results: CD8+ cells made up the disease-linked clones, which were relatively rare in peripheral blood.

MiXCR, applied by TCRdb to the 5' RACE reads, yields one record per CDR3 protein. The profile shows around 300,000 distinct CDR3 sequences, 11% of them singletons. This clonotype was counted ten times or more. Its antigen is not known. V gave up 6 bases and J gave up 3 bases, with 19 bases separating them. Per germline, CDR1 SGHKS and CDR2 YYEKEE (reference sequence). There are 15 residues in the CDR3. Sequencing was carried out using blood, either unsorted or a sorted T cell fraction (not recorded which). The genes are TRBV5-5 and TRBJ2-7; D is undetermined. This TCR derives from a female donor with ankylosing spondylitis or in good health (not recorded which). The CDR3: CASTVRVSFDYEQYF. The CDR3 DNA follows: TGTGCCAGCACCGTTCGGGTCTCCTTCGACTACGAGCAGTACTTC.